One and the same sample provided the 14 T cell receptor beta chains below, sequenced in a study of human T cells and chemical hapten exposure. TCRdb used MiXCR to reprocess the RACE reads, holding one entry per CDR3 protein. The sample lists around 70,000 distinct CDR3 sequences; approximately 6.2% were seen once. Documented time point: healthy volunteer bleed at 6 weeks. The authors' total RNA extraction used unfractionated whole blood. The sample consisted of whole blood. Every receptor here comes from a female donor in good health. Some clones in this sample may be carry-over from other donors' samples.

This clonotype was counted many times. The chain couples TRBV20-1 to TRBJ2-7, with 7 nucleotides matching TRBD1. CDR3 size: 14 residues. Trimming removed 4 bases from V and 0 bases from J; junction bases left unmatched: 6. Germline values: CDR1 DFQATT, CDR2 SNEGSKA (reference sequence). The CDR3 sequence is CSAKIGTASYEQYF. CDR3 DNA sequence: TGCAGTGCTAAGATCGGGACAGCCTCCTACGAGCAGTACTTC.

This clonotype was picked up a small number of times. The V and J genes are TRBV2 and TRBJ1-1; D remains unclear. The CDR3 length is 12 residues. V dropped 3 bases and J dropped 5 bases, with 7 bases sitting between them. Germline CDR1 SNHLY, CDR2 FYNNEI. CDR3 in DNA: TGTGCCAGCAGTGACTCGGGGACTGAAGCTTTCTTT. This codes for CASSDSGTEAFF.

This clonotype was seen at least ten times. This rearrangement joins TRBV20-1 to TRBJ2-3; D is ambiguous. The CDR3 length is 14 residues. The V gene lost 0 bases and the J gene lost 2 bases, with 9 bases spanning the gap. The germline V gene encodes CDR1 DFQATT and CDR2 SNEGSKA (reference sequence). This CDR3 is CSARDSSYTDTQYF. CDR3 DNA: TGCAGTGCTAGAGATAGCTCTTACACAGATACGCAGTATTTT.

This chain uses TRBV5-5 with TRBJ2-6, with 7 nucleotides matching TRBD1. Germline assignment: CDR1 SGHKS and CDR2 YYEKEE (reference sequence). The CDR3 runs to 19 residues. The junction had 10 bases not matched to a gene; V was cut back by 1 base and J by 0 bases. The CDR3 region is CASSLRRQGETSGANVLTF. Here the CDR3 DNA reads TGTGCCAGCAGCTTGAGAAGACAGGGAGAAACCTCTGGGGCCAACGTCCTGACTTTC.

This clonotype was counted ten times or more. The chain joins TRBV7-9 to TRBJ2-3; 9 bases fit TRBD2. Losses at the gene ends were 1 base for V and 9 bases for J; bases not matched to a gene: 14. The CDR3 totals 17 residues. Germline V gene data show CDR1 as SEHNR and CDR2 as FQNEAQ (reference sequence). The CDR3 coding sequence is TGTGCCAGCAGCTTAGTGGGACTAGCTCCCTCGGAAGGCACGCAGTATTTT. Protein: CASSLVGLAPSEGTQYF.

There are a few counts of this clonotype. J is TRBJ2-2 and V is TRBV2, with 7 positions matching TRBD1. V was pared by 7 bases and J by 0 bases, with 5 bases of the junction left unmatched. The germline V gene encodes CDR1 SNHLY and CDR2 FYNNEI. The CDR3 length is 15 residues. In nucleotides, the CDR3 is TGTGCCAGCACCGGGACAGACTCGAACACCGGGGAGCTGTTTTTT. This codes for CASTGTDSNTGELFF.

The sample holds many counts of this clonotype. J is TRBJ2-3 and V is TRBV7-9, with 10 bases identical to TRBD2. V shed 5 bases and J 6 bases; nucleotides not matched to a gene: 5. CDR1 SEHNR and CDR2 FQNEAQ come from the germline V gene (reference sequence). This CDR3 contains 14 residues. DNA of the CDR3: TGTGCCAGCAGCCTGAGCGGGAGGGCCGATACGCAGTATTTT. This encodes CASSLSGRADTQYF.

This clonotype was picked up many times. This chain connects TRBV24-1 to TRBJ2-1; weak D call: TRBD2 (6 bases). The germline V gene has CDR1 KGHDR and CDR2 SFDVKD. Trimming took off 2 bases at V and 1 base at J, with 8 bases between the two ends. The CDR3 runs to 15 residues. CDR3 residues: CATSDSGRSYNEQFF. In nucleotides, the CDR3 is TGTGCCACCAGTGATTCAGGGAGGTCCTACAATGAGCAGTTCTTC.

This clonotype was seen a few times. The V and J genes are TRBV9 and TRBJ2-4; no clear D gene. The CDR3 sequence is 18 residues long. Germline V lookup: CDR1 SGDLS, CDR2 YYNGEE. The V gene lost 0 bases and the J gene lost 1 base, with 17 bases spanning the gap. For the CDR3, the DNA is TGTGCCAGCAGCGTAGGGGGTATAGGTTCTGCCGCCAAAAACATTCAGTACTTC. Translation gives CASSVGGIGSAAKNIQYF.

This clonotype turned up a few times. This chain joins TRBV6-6 and TRBJ1-1; no reliable D call. The V and J ends lost 6 bases and 1 base respectively, with 12 bases between them. There are 14 residues in the CDR3. Per the germline V gene, CDR1 is MNHNY and CDR2 is SVGAGI (reference sequence). In DNA, the CDR3 is TGTGCCAGCAGCCACCTCCAGAAGAACACTGAAGCTTTCTTT. Amino acids: CASSHLQKNTEAFF.

This clonotype was counted ten times or more. This sequence joins TRBV6-2 or TRBV6-3 and TRBJ2-6; D remains unclear. The germline CDR1 and CDR2 sequences are MNHEY and SVGEGT. The CDR3 has 14 residues. Trimming shortened V by 5 bases and J by 4 bases, and 9 bases separated the two germline ends. The CDR3, as DNA: TGTGCCAGCAGTGTTCTTCGCGGGGCCAACGTCCTGACTTTC. It yields the protein CASSVLRGANVLTF.

This clonotype appeared many times. The CDR3 loop reads CASSFEGLDIQYF. CDR3 DNA sequence: TGTGCCAGCAGTTTTGAGGGTCTGGACATTCAGTACTTC. V and J are TRBV28 and TRBJ2-4, with a possible D match to TRBD2 (5 bases). The CDR3 sequence is 13 residues long. From germline, CDR1 is MDHEN and CDR2 SYDVKM. V was clipped by 3 bases and J by 8 bases, with 11 bases between them.

This clonotype was found a few times. This chain links TRBV7-3 with TRBJ2-3; 7 bases are a match to TRBD1. J was trimmed by 6 bases and V by 0 bases; bases with no gene match: 3. The CDR3 runs to 14 residues. CDR1 and CDR2 from the germline V gene are SGHTA and FQGTGA. The CDR3 sequence is CASSLTGGMDTQYF. CDR3 nucleotide sequence: TGTGCCAGCAGCTTAACAGGGGGCATGGATACGCAGTATTTT.

This clonotype was seen ten or more times. V and J are TRBV29-1 and TRBJ2-3, with D possibly TRBD1 on 5 matching bases. The germline V and J ends were trimmed by 3 bases and 4 bases, with 11 bases remaining between them. This CDR3 has 13 amino acids. Per the germline V gene, CDR1 is SQVTM and CDR2 is ANQGSEA. Here the CDR3 reads CSVDGARPDTQYF. Here the CDR3 DNA reads TGCAGCGTTGATGGGGCAAGACCAGATACGCAGTATTTT.